One sample yielded the 16 T cell receptor beta chains listed below, sequenced in a study of blood T cell repertoires in COVID-19. The data were produced by immunoSEQ multiplex PCR, yet TCRdb's version contains in-frame clones alone and is incomplete. The sample has under 150,000 clones, about 85% seen once. The sequencing input was peripheral blood. The receptor source for this set is a middle-aged man with acute or convalescent COVID-19.

This sequence joins TRBV28 and TRBJ1-5; 7 nucleotides align to TRBD1. The length of the CDR3 is 17 residues. Germline lookup yields CDR1 MDHEN and CDR2 SYDVKM. V lost 6 bases and J lost 4; bases outside the gene matches: 15. DNA for the CDR3: TGTGCCAGCAGCCCGGGACAGAGCTTAGCATGGAATCAGCCCCAGCATTTT. It codes for CASSPGQSLAWNQPQHF. The full variable domain, its missing parts supplied by reference TRBV28 and TRBJ1-5, is DVKVTQSSRYLVKRTGEKVFLECVQDMDHENMFWYRQDPGLGLRLIYFSYDVKMKEKGDIPEGYSVSREKKERFSLILESASTNQTSMYLCASSPGQSLAWNQPQHFGDGTRLSIL.

CDR3 in DNA: TGCGCCAGCAGCTTTCAGGAGAACACTGAAGCTTTCTTT. Translated: CASSFQENTEAFF. The rearrangement uses TRBV5-1 and TRBJ1-1; D is ambiguous. Germline CDR1 SGHRS, CDR2 YFSETQ. This CDR3 has 13 residues. V dropped 2 bases and J dropped 1 base, with 6 bases sitting between them.

The chain combines TRBV7-9 with TRBJ1-6; D unresolved. Trimming took 3 bases from V and 6 from J, leaving 18 bases between them. The CDR3 consists of 17 residues. The germline V gene has CDR1 SEHNR and CDR2 FQNEAQ (reference sequence). CDR3 DNA: TGTGCCAGCAGCTTTAGCGCAGCACGGGCTCCTAATTCACCCCTCCACTTT. Translating gives CASSFSAARAPNSPLHF.

This clone was recorded only once. The J gene is TRBJ2-1, the V gene TRBV3-1 (or the pseudogene TRBV3-2); 9 bases fit TRBD2. The V and J ends lost 2 bases and 4 bases, in that order; junction bases with no gene match: 3. Germline CDR1 and CDR2: LGHDT and YNNKEL (reference sequence). This CDR3 has 15 residues. The CDR3 sequence is CASSQLAGQYNEQFF. In nucleotides, the CDR3 is TGTGCCAGCAGCCAACTAGCGGGGCAGTACAATGAGCAGTTCTTC.

CDR3 region: CASSSLTGTGTEQYF. DNA for the CDR3: TGTGCCAGCAGTAGCCTGACCGGGACAGGGACCGAGCAGTACTTC. The chain uses TRBV6-5 and TRBJ2-7; 9 nucleotides line up with TRBD1. J was trimmed by 6 bases and V by 5 bases; bases with no gene match: 11. The CDR3 is made up of 15 amino acids. The V gene's germline CDR1 is MNHEY and CDR2 SVGAGI.

The V gene is TRBV10-3, the J gene TRBJ2-7; D might be TRBD1 (5 bases). The CDR3 runs to 12 residues. V lost 7 bases and J lost 0, with 7 bases in between. The V gene's germline CDR1 is ENHRY and CDR2 SYGVKD. CDR3 nucleotides: TGTGCCATCAAGGGGTCCTCCTACGAGCAGTACTTC. Amino acids: CAIKGSSYEQYF.

The chain combines TRBV5-1 with TRBJ1-6; 7 nucleotides agree with TRBD1. The CDR3 runs to 19 residues. Germline V gene lookup returns CDR1 SGHRS and CDR2 YFSETQ. With 1 base clipped from V and 5 bases from J, the junction kept 15 bases outside the gene matches. The CDR3: CASSLSGTALSGNNSPLHF. The CDR3 DNA sequence: TGCGCCAGCAGCTTGTCCGGGACAGCACTCTCTGGGAATAATTCACCCCTCCACTTT.

The chain uses TRBV7-2 and TRBJ2-3, with 10 bases identical to TRBD2. J was trimmed by 1 base and V by 0 bases; bases with no gene match: 4. This CDR3 is built from 17 residues. CDR1 and CDR2 from the germline V gene are SGHTA and FQGNSA. The CDR3 spells CASSLALSGGGTDTQYF. The CDR3 coding sequence is TGTGCCAGCAGCTTAGCGTTGAGCGGGGGGGGCACAGATACGCAGTATTTT.

V and J are TRBV4-1 and TRBJ2-1; 13 positions agree with TRBD2. Trimming at V came to 1 base and at J to 8 bases, leaving 5 bases not matched to a gene. The CDR3 has 16 amino acids. Germline V gene lookup returns CDR1 MGHRA and CDR2 YSYEKL. CDR3 in amino acids: CASSQATSGGAHEQFF. The DNA for the CDR3 is TGCGCCAGCAGCCAAGCAACTAGCGGGGGGGCACATGAGCAGTTCTTC.

This chain links TRBV28 with TRBJ1-2; D gene ambiguous. The CDR3 has 13 amino acids. The germline V gene encodes CDR1 MDHEN and CDR2 SYDVKM. Trimming took off 3 bases at V and 3 bases at J, with 8 bases between the two ends. Written as DNA, the CDR3 is TGTGCCAGCAGTTTCGCGAGCTACTATGGCTACACCTTC. Residues: CASSFASYYGYTF.

The rearrangement uses TRBV6-1 and TRBJ1-1; a weak D match, TRBD1 (5 bases). Trimming stripped 2 bases from V and 7 bases from J, with 11 bases between. Germline V gene sequence: CDR1 MNHNS, CDR2 SASEGT. The CDR3 sequence is 13 residues long. In DNA, the CDR3 is TGTGCCAGCAGTGAAAGGGGTGGTGGTGAAGCTTTCTTT. Its translation is CASSERGGGEAFF.

The chain couples TRBV7-9 to TRBJ2-7; TRBD1 is a possible D gene (6 bases). With 7 bases removed from V and 0 bases from J, the gap between germline ends came to 10 bases. The germline gives CDR1 SEHNR, CDR2 FQNEAQ (reference sequence). The CDR3 sequence is 13 residues long. The CDR3 spells CASTGDNSYEQYF. CDR3 nucleotide sequence: TGTGCCAGCACCGGGGACAACTCCTACGAGCAGTACTTC.

A few counts support this clone. The gene calls are TRBV12-5 and TRBJ1-5; 7 nucleotides align to TRBD1. This CDR3 region has 14 residues. Trimming removed 1 base from V and 4 bases from J; junction bases left unmatched: 1. The germline gives CDR1 LGHNT, CDR2 FRNRAP. For the CDR3, the DNA is TGTGCTAGTGGTTTGGGACAGGGAAATCAGCCCCAGCATTTT. It specifies CASGLGQGNQPQHF.

V gene TRBV18 combines with J gene TRBJ2-3, with D maybe TRBD1 (5 bases). CDR1 KGHSH and CDR2 LQKENI come from the germline V gene. The CDR3 is made up of 14 amino acids. Between the trimmed V and J ends, which lost 3 bases and 4 bases, there was a span of 11 bases. DNA for the CDR3: TGTGCCAGCTCACCCGTGGGGCAGGCAGATACGCAGTATTTT. This gives the protein CASSPVGQADTQYF.

The J gene is TRBJ2-1, the V gene TRBV3-1 (or the pseudogene TRBV3-2), with 13 bases identical to TRBD2. Germline V gene sequence: CDR1 LGHDT, CDR2 YNNKEL (reference sequence). After removal of 2 bases from V and 8 bases from J, the junction contained 6 bases not matched to a gene. This CDR3 spans 16 amino acids. The CDR3 protein is CASSQPLAGGQDEQFF. CDR3 in DNA: TGTGCCAGCAGCCAACCACTAGCGGGGGGGCAGGATGAGCAGTTCTTC.

The V gene is TRBV16, the J gene TRBJ1-1, with 9 nucleotides matching TRBD1. The germline gives CDR1 KGHSY, CDR2 FQNENV. This CDR3 spans 15 amino acids. Trimming removed 4 bases from V and 1 base from J; junction bases left unmatched: 4. The CDR3 protein is CASSLGTGKNTEAFF. CDR3 nucleotide sequence: TGTGCCAGCAGCCTTGGGACAGGGAAGAACACTGAAGCTTTCTTT.